This record concerns one TCR beta chain sequence. The antigen is undetermined. This may come from a read error, since a much larger clone is one base off. The data were taken from a study of Graves' ophthalmopathy and Graves' hyperthyroidism. As for the study in general: Peripheral blood was collected at initial diagnosis, before any treatment.

RNA transcripts were the template, and TCR beta CDR3 regions were amplified from them. HTBI primers were employed in first-round RT-PCR, then a second-round multiplex PCR followed. Using its own MiXCR run on the multiplex PCR reads, TCRdb lists one record per CDR3 protein. In the table there are approximately 700,000 distinct CDR3 sequences, roughly 39% of which are singletons. Pregnant or lactating patients and those with other autoimmune diseases or uncontrolled infections were excluded. The CDR3 runs 16 residues. Germline V gene data show CDR1 as MGHDK and CDR2 as SYGVNS. Study findings and constraints: Clonotypes were expanded in thyroid at above 0.001 frequency, and most also appeared in blood.

This receptor was identified in an adult man with Graves' ophthalmopathy. The specimen was peripheral blood. The rearrangement links TRBV25-1 to TRBJ1-6; perhaps TRBD1 as D (6 bases). The CDR3 nucleotides are TGCGCCAGCAGCCAAGGGAGAGAGTCAGGGGTCCCACCCCTCCACTTT. This gives the protein CASSQGRESGVPPLHF.